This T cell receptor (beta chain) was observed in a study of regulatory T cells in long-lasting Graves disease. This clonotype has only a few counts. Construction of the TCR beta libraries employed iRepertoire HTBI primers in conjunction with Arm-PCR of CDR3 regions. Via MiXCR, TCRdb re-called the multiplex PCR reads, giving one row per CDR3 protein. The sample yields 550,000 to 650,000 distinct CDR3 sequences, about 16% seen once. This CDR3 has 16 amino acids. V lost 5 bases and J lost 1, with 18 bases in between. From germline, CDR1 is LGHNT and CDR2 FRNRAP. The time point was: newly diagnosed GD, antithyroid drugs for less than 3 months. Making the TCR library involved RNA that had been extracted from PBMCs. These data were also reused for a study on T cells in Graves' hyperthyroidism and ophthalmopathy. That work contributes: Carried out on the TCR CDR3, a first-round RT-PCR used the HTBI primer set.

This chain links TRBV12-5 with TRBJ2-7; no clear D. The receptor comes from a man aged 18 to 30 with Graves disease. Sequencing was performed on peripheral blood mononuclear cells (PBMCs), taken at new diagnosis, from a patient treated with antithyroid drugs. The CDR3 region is CASGKGLAEISYEQYF. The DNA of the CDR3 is TGTGCTAGTGGTAAAGGGTTGGCGGAAATTTCCTACGAGCAGTACTTC. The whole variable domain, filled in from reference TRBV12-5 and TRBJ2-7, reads DARVTQTPRHKVTEMGQEVTMRCQPILGHNTVFWYRQTMMQGLELLAYFRNRAPLDDSGMPKDRFSAEMPDATLATLKIQPSEPRDSAVYFCASGKGLAEISYEQYFGPGTRLTVT.